Below are 12 T cell receptor beta chains sequenced from a single sample in a study of identical twins. TCRdb processed the 5' RACE reads anew with MiXCR; each CDR3 protein has one entry. This table has some 250,000 distinct CDR3 sequences, 9.5% to 15% appearing once. The sample also formed part of further work on yellow fever vaccine responses in identical twins.

Material: memory (CD45RO+) T cells sorted from blood. These receptors all come from a woman younger than 30 in good health.

This clonotype was recorded once. The gene calls are TRBV7-9 and TRBJ2-7, with D maybe TRBD1 (6 bases). Germline values: CDR1 SEHNR, CDR2 FQNEAQ (reference sequence). Trimming left V 5 bases short and J 9 bases short, with 23 bases between. The CDR3 consists of 15 residues. The CDR3 spells CASSLGQSVLIVQYF. CDR3 nucleotide sequence: TGTGCCAGCAGCCTCGGACAGAGTGTATTGATCGTGCAGTACTTC.

This chain uses TRBV6-1 with TRBJ2-2; D gene ambiguous. Germline loops: CDR1 MNHNS, CDR2 SASEGT. V was shortened by 7 bases and J by 4 bases, with 19 bases between the two germline ends. The CDR3 contains 16 residues. The CDR3 here is CASTPPATLGTGELFF. The CDR3 nucleotides read TGTGCCAGCACTCCCCCCGCAACGCTCGGCACCGGGGAGCTGTTTTTT.

In DNA, the CDR3 is TGTGCCAGCAGCTTAGGCCTCGCGGGAGAGACATACGAGCAGTACTTC. Amino acids: CASSLGLAGETYEQYF. The chain uses TRBV7-6 and TRBJ2-7, with 7 bases identical to TRBD2. Trimming removed 1 base from V and 4 bases from J; junction bases left unmatched: 10. Germline lookup yields CDR1 SGHVS and CDR2 FNYEAQ. The CDR3 extends over 16 amino acids.

This chain connects TRBV4-2 to TRBJ2-1; 11 bases align to TRBD1. CDR1 LGHNA and CDR2 YNFKEQ come from the germline V gene. There are 16 residues in the CDR3. Germline trimming cut 5 bases from V and 8 bases from J; bases unmatched to any gene: 11. CDR3 sequence reads: CASSFGTGGISDEQFF. The CDR3 DNA follows: TGTGCCAGCAGCTTCGGGACAGGGGGTATTTCGGATGAGCAGTTCTTC.

This clonotype was seen more than once but under ten times. The chain is built from TRBV28 and TRBJ2-5; no firm D call. Trimming left V 8 bases short and J 1 base short, with 20 bases between. Germline V lookup: CDR1 MDHEN, CDR2 SYDVKM. The CDR3 totals 16 residues. CDR3 region: CASRKPRTLSQETQYF. The DNA for the CDR3 is TGTGCCAGCCGGAAGCCTCGGACCCTTAGCCAAGAGACCCAGTACTTC.

This clonotype was seen a few times. The chain uses TRBV6-2 or TRBV6-3 and TRBJ2-1; 12 bases fit TRBD2. This CDR3 has 13 amino acids. V lost 7 bases to trimming and J lost 8 bases; unmatched junction nucleotides: 3. Germline V CDR1 and CDR2: MNHEY, SVGEGT. CDR3 sequence reads: CASILAGGYEQFF. CDR3 DNA sequence: TGTGCCAGCATACTAGCGGGGGGTTATGAGCAGTTCTTC.

The CDR3 sequence is CASSLKLRTGGTGELFF. As DNA, the CDR3 is TGTGCCAGCAGCTTGAAGTTGCGGACAGGAGGGACCGGGGAGCTGTTTTTT. This chain connects TRBV7-2 to TRBJ2-2; D possibly corresponds to TRBD1 (7 bases). Deletions cut 3 bases from V and 5 bases from J, with 19 bases between. Germline V gives CDR1 SGHTA, CDR2 FQGNSA. The CDR3 consists of 17 residues.

This clonotype was detected only a few times. The gene calls are TRBV3-1 and TRBJ1-2, with D possibly TRBD1 on 6 matching bases. V lost 1 base, J lost 6 bases, and 18 bases lay in between. The CDR3 consists of 16 residues. Germline lookup yields CDR1 LGHDT and CDR2 YNNKEL (reference sequence). CDR3 sequence (DNA): TGTGCCAGCAGCCAAGTCTGGGGGGCTGCTAGGAATGGCTACACCTTC. This translates into CASSQVWGAARNGYTF.

This clonotype was seen more than once but under ten times. A junction boundary mismatches the germline segment, possibly from a read error. The DNA of the CDR3 is TGTGCCAGCTGCCAAGAAGCGGCCCCTCCCTACGAGCAGTACTTC. Its protein product is CASCQEAAPPYEQYF. V usage is TRBV3-1 and J usage is TRBJ2-7; possibly TRBD2 for D (5 bases). Germline CDR1 reads LGHDT; CDR2 reads YNNKEL (reference sequence). The CDR3 consists of 15 residues.

The table lists this clonotype with a few counts. The J gene is TRBJ2-1, the V gene TRBV10-3; the D is unclear. Germline V gives CDR1 ENHRY, CDR2 SYGVKD. The CDR3 sequence is 12 residues long. V dropped 2 bases and J dropped 9 bases, with 8 bases sitting between them. The CDR3: CAISEDAGEQFF. The CDR3 region has the DNA TGTGCCATCAGTGAGGACGCCGGTGAGCAGTTCTTC.

The genes are TRBV29-1 and TRBJ2-1, with 10 positions matching TRBD2. CDR3 size: 15 residues. After removal of 3 bases from V and 3 bases from J, the junction contained 5 bases not matched to a gene. CDR1 SQVTM and CDR2 ANQGSEA come from the germline V gene. CDR3 coding DNA: TGCAGCGTTGACCCCGGGACTAGCGTCTACAATGAGCAGTTCTTC. It translates to CSVDPGTSVYNEQFF.

The table lists this clonotype with many counts. V gene TRBV18 combines with J gene TRBJ2-7; D is undetermined. This CDR3 region has 14 residues. The germline V gene has CDR1 KGHSH and CDR2 LQKENI. The V end was cut by 3 bases, the J end by 2 bases, with 11 bases between. CDR3 sequence: CASSPELSTYEQYF. CDR3 coding DNA: TGTGCCAGCTCACCTGAGTTATCAACCTACGAGCAGTACTTC.